The rows below give T cell receptor beta chains drawn from one sample of a study of blood T cells in healthy people across ages. TCRdb re-analysed the 5' RACE reads in MiXCR, keeping a single row per CDR3 protein. The data contain 720,000 or so distinct CDR3 sequences, roughly 43% of them singletons. The sequenced sample was blood. These receptors all stem from a man at least 80 years old in good health. Both conserved end residues are part of each CDR3. A D gene is named only where the DNA matches it firmly. Where a row states a size, it is once, few, many or the class of an expanded clone; other rows omit it.

j_call d_call clone_size v_call cdr3_aa cdr3_nt
TRBJ2-4 - - TRBV7-8 CASSAEGSIAREQYF TGTGCCAGCAGCGCGGAGGGCAGCATAGCCCGGGAGCAGTACTTC
TRBJ2-7 TRBD2 few TRBV7-2 CASRSLGGTSGIWEQYF TGTGCCAGCAGAAGCTTAGGGGGAACTAGCGGGATATGGGAGCAGTACTTC
TRBJ2-3 TRBD2 - TRBV9 CASNPGLGTDTQYF TGTGCCAGCAATCCGGGACTAGGCACAGATACGCAGTATTTT
TRBJ2-7 - - TRBV15 CATSRGKNPYEQYF TGTGCCACCAGCAGAGGGAAGAATCCCTACGAGCAGTACTTC
TRBJ2-7 - - TRBV5-1 CASSLVSLSYEQYF TGCGCCAGCAGCTTGGTTAGCCTCTCCTACGAGCAGTACTTC
TRBJ2-7 - - TRBV6-2/TRBV6-3 CASSYDRDVLSYEQYF TGTGCCAGCAGTTACGACCGGGACGTCCTTTCCTACGAGCAGTACTTC
TRBJ2-4 TRBD1 - TRBV14 CASSQDLDRGNIQYF TGTGCCAGCAGCCAAGATCTGGACAGGGGGAACATTCAGTACTTC
TRBJ1-5 - few TRBV7-2 CASSRWTDQPQHF TGTGCCAGCAGCCGATGGACAGATCAGCCCCAGCATTTT
TRBJ1-3 - - TRBV29-1 CSVGSGSDTIYF TGCAGCGTTGGGTCAGGGTCGGACACCATATATTTT
TRBJ2-1 TRBD2 - TRBV10-2 CASIRGGSYNEQFF TGCGCCAGCATTCGGGGGGGGAGCTACAATGAGCAGTTCTTC
TRBJ2-7 - many TRBV2 CASSEQGPTRGEQYF TGTGCCAGCAGTGAACAGGGCCCAACGCGGGGCGAGCAGTACTTC
TRBJ1-2 TRBD1 - TRBV6-6 CASSGTATPGYTF TGTGCCAGCAGTGGGACAGCCACGCCTGGCTACACCTTC
TRBJ2-5 - few TRBV29-1 CSVESDRQETQYF TGCAGCGTTGAGAGCGATCGACAAGAGACCCAGTACTTC
TRBJ2-5 - many TRBV7-9 CASSLVGTETQYF TGTGCCAGCAGCTTAGTAGGGACGGAGACCCAGTACTTC
TRBJ2-3 - few TRBV28 CASSFGYLWGGDHTDTQYF TGTGCCAGCAGTTTTGGGTATCTATGGGGCGGAGACCACACAGATACGCAGTATTTT
TRBJ2-7 TRBD2 - TRBV20-1 CSAREPGLAGDEQYF TGCAGTGCTAGAGAGCCGGGACTAGCGGGAGACGAGCAGTACTTC
TRBJ2-5 TRBD1 few TRBV5-1 CASSSGQTKETQYF TGCGCCAGCAGCTCGGGACAGACTAAAGAGACCCAGTACTTC
TRBJ2-4 TRBD1 - TRBV11-1 CASSLASGQGWNIQYF TGTGCCAGCAGCTTAGCTTCGGGACAGGGTTGGAACATTCAGTACTTC
TRBJ2-3 - - TRBV5-1 CASSPPISGPQYF TGCGCCAGCAGCCCCCCGATTTCGGGGCCGCAGTATTTT
TRBJ2-7 - - TRBV20-1 CSAAGERSSYEQYF TGCAGTGCCGCCGGGGAGCGGAGCTCCTACGAGCAGTACTTC
TRBJ2-3 - - TRBV7-2 CASSWPSTDTQYF TGTGCCAGCAGCTGGCCTAGCACAGATACGCAGTATTTT
TRBJ2-7 - - TRBV12-3/TRBV12-4 CASSFADYEQYF TGTGCCAGCAGCTTTGCCGACTACGAGCAGTACTTC
TRBJ2-7 - few TRBV6-1 CASSARDKKYEQYF TGTGCCAGCAGCGCGCGGGACAAGAAATACGAGCAGTACTTC
TRBJ1-1 - - TRBV20-1 CSAPPFETGLNTEAFF TGCAGTGCCCCTCCCTTCGAGACAGGACTTAACACTGAAGCTTTCTTT
TRBJ2-7 - - TRBV27 CASRDSAGYEQYF TGTGCCAGCAGGGACAGCGCTGGTTACGAGCAGTACTTC
TRBJ2-7 TRBD2 - TRBV29-1 CSTSGSSYEQYF TGCAGCACTAGCGGGAGCTCCTACGAGCAGTACTTC
TRBJ1-4 - few TRBV4-2 CASSEAQGNEKLFF TGTGCCAGCAGCGAAGCCCAGGGTAACGAAAAACTGTTTTTT
TRBJ2-3 TRBD2 - TRBV7-9 CASSPTGTSVSDTQYF TGTGCCAGCAGCCCGACCGGGACTAGCGTTTCAGATACGCAGTATTTT
TRBJ2-7 - - TRBV15 CATSRVGQSEQYF TGTGCCACCAGCAGAGTAGGGCAGAGCGAGCAGTACTTC
TRBJ2-7 TRBD2 few TRBV20-1 CSAREGRLGGRAHEQYF TGCAGTGCTAGAGAAGGGCGGCTTGGCGGGAGGGCCCACGAGCAGTACTTC
TRBJ1-5 - many TRBV18 CASSRQDNQPQHF TGTGCCAGCTCTCGACAGGATAATCAGCCCCAGCATTTT
TRBJ2-1 TRBD2 few TRBV11-2 CASSFSGGTSYNEQFF TGTGCCAGCAGCTTTAGCGGGGGTACCTCCTACAATGAGCAGTTCTTC
TRBJ2-7 - - TRBV6-5 CASSYSPGFPYEQYF TGTGCCAGCAGTTATTCCCCAGGGTTTCCCTACGAGCAGTACTTC
TRBJ2-3 TRBD2 - TRBV4-3 CASSQDSSLAGGDTQYF TGCGCCAGCAGCCAAGACAGTTCGCTAGCGGGGGGGGATACGCAGTATTTT
TRBJ2-7 - - TRBV25-1 CASSSISSTYEQYF TGTGCCAGCAGTTCAATAAGCAGCACCTACGAGCAGTACTTC
TRBJ1-2 - - TRBV7-9 CASSSPGVRWGYTF TGTGCCAGCAGCTCTCCCGGGGTTCGCTGGGGCTACACCTTC
TRBJ2-7 - few TRBV10-2 CASTSRGHEQYF TGCGCCAGCACGTCCAGGGGACACGAGCAGTACTTC
TRBJ2-3 - - TRBV2 CASMTPTDTQYF TGTGCCAGCATGACCCCCACAGATACGCAGTATTTT
TRBJ1-1 - - TRBV7-3 CASSAGQNTEAFF TGTGCCAGCAGCGCGGGACAGAACACTGAAGCTTTCTTT
TRBJ2-2 TRBD1 - TRBV7-2 CASSPGPGQGFTGELFF TGTGCCAGCAGCCCCGGGCCGGGACAGGGGTTCACCGGGGAGCTGTTTTTT
TRBJ2-2 - - TRBV5-1 CASSLEVLASTGELFF TGCGCCAGCAGCTTGGAGGTCTTGGCAAGCACCGGGGAGCTGTTTTTT
TRBJ2-7 - many TRBV5-1 CASSLDRAHEQYF TGCGCCAGCAGCTTGGACAGGGCCCACGAGCAGTACTTC
TRBJ2-2 TRBD1 - TRBV3-1 CASSTGGPLTGELFF TGTGCCAGCAGTACAGGGGGCCCTCTAACAGGGGAGCTGTTTTTT
TRBJ1-2 - few TRBV13 CASSVGQTGGYTF TGTGCCAGCAGCGTAGGACAGACGGGAGGCTACACCTTC
TRBJ2-7 TRBD2 - TRBV29-1 CSVRALTSGSLYEQYF TGCAGCGTACGGGCTTTAACTAGCGGGAGTCTATACGAGCAGTACTTC